The next 3 T cell receptor beta chains were all read from a single sample in a study of blood T cell repertoires in COVID-19. Sequencing used immunoSEQ multiplex PCR; TCRdb keeps in-frame clones, though not all of them. Of some 190,000 clones in the sample, 80% to 90% are singletons; the top ten hold approximately 9.9%. The sequenced material came from peripheral blood. The receptors here all came from a human donor with active or convalescent COVID-19. The donor label of this sample is uncertain.

The count of this clone is one. The V and J genes are TRBV10-3 and TRBJ2-5; 7 bases map to TRBD1. J was trimmed by 1 base and V by 2 bases; bases with no gene match: 1. Per the germline V gene, CDR1 is ENHRY and CDR2 is SYGVKD. There are 14 residues in the CDR3. CDR3 DNA: TGTGCCATCAGTGAGGACAGGGCCCAAGAGACCCAGTACTTC. Its translation is CAISEDRAQETQYF.

The V gene is TRBV25-1, the J gene TRBJ1-2, with 9 bases fitting TRBD1. Per the germline V gene, CDR1 is MGHDK and CDR2 is SYGVNS. Unmatched junction bases numbered 10, after V lost 7 bases and J lost 7 bases. CDR3 length equals 14 residues. CDR3 loop: CASKGTGFWSGYTF. The DNA of the CDR3 is TGTGCCAGCAAGGGGACAGGGTTTTGGTCTGGCTACACCTTC.

The J gene is TRBJ1-5, the V gene TRBV5-4, with D unresolved. CDR1 is SGHNT and CDR2 is YYREEE in the germline V gene (reference sequence). V was clipped by 4 bases and J by 0 bases, with 20 bases between them. The CDR3 runs 18 residues. The CDR3 loop is CASSRPGERVHSNQPQHF. CDR3 nucleotide sequence: TGTGCCAGCAGCCGGCCCGGGGAGAGAGTTCATAGCAATCAGCCCCAGCATTTT.